One sample yielded the 5 T cell receptor beta chains listed below, sequenced in a study of cytomegalovirus exposure and HLA in healthy donors. Vbeta (60) and Jbeta (13) primers were used in the PCR. Data came from immunoSEQ multiplex PCR; TCRdb stores just in-frame clones and leaves some out. The data hold 150,000 to 200,000 clones, with 75% observed a single time. The material sequenced was PBMCs. Receptor source: a female donor in good health and CMV-seronegative.

This chain joins TRBV5-8 and TRBJ2-3, with 8 positions matching TRBD1. The CDR3 length is 18 residues. V shed 4 bases and J 3 bases; nucleotides not matched to a gene: 16. The V gene's germline CDR1 is SGHTS and CDR2 YDEGEE. The CDR3 nucleotides are TGTGCCAGCAGCGGGGTAGTGCGAGGACAGGGAGTAACAGATACGCAGTATTTT. It yields the protein CASSGVVRGQGVTDTQYF. Variable domain in full (rest from reference TRBV5-8 and TRBJ2-3): EAGVTQSPTHLIKTRGQQATLRCSPISGHTSVYWYQQALGLGLQFLLWYDEGEERNRGNFPPRFSGRQFPNYSSELNVNALELEDSALYLCASSGVVRGQGVTDTQYFGPGTRLTVL.

This clone was seen a handful of times. The chain has TRBV2 and TRBJ2-5; maybe TRBD1 (5 bases). Germline V gives CDR1 SNHLY, CDR2 FYNNEI. This CDR3 has 13 amino acids. Between the trimmed V and J ends, which lost 4 bases and 3 bases, there was a span of 9 bases. The CDR3 reads CASSVSQEETQYF. The CDR3 DNA sequence: TGTGCCAGCAGTGTTTCACAGGAAGAGACCCAGTACTTC.

The chain recombines TRBV6-5 with TRBJ2-5; no reliable D call. The germline CDR1 and CDR2 sequences are MNHEY and SVGAGI. The CDR3 loop spans 13 amino acids. V lost 2 bases to trimming and J lost 5 bases, with 9 bases between them. CDR3 loop: CASSYNDGETQYF. CDR3 sequence (DNA): TGTGCCAGCAGTTACAACGACGGGGAGACCCAGTACTTC.

The CDR3 DNA reads as TGTGCCAGCAGCTTAGAAGGGGACAGGTTTTCCTACGAGCAGTACTTC. Residues: CASSLEGDRFSYEQYF. The V call is TRBV7-9, the J call TRBJ2-7, with 8 bases identical to TRBD1. The V gene's germline CDR1 is SEHNR and CDR2 FQNEAQ (reference sequence). Trimming took 1 base from V and 1 from J; bases not matched to a gene: 6. This CDR3 is 16 amino acids long.

The chain joins TRBV19 to TRBJ1-5; the D gene is possibly TRBD1 (6 bases). Germline CDR1 and CDR2: LNHDA and SQIVND (reference sequence). The CDR3 has 13 amino acids. Between the trimmed V and J ends, which lost 5 bases and 6 bases, there was a span of 11 bases. CDR3 sequence: CASSAQGPQPQHF. CDR3 nucleotides: TGTGCCAGTAGTGCACAGGGCCCTCAGCCCCAGCATTTT.